The rows below give T cell receptor beta chains drawn from one sample of a study of cytomegalovirus exposure and HLA in healthy donors. Profiled with immunoSEQ multiplex PCR; TCRdb holds only in-frame clones, not every one. Among 95,000 to 130,000 clones listed, 81% were seen once. Sample: PBMCs. The receptor source for this set is a woman younger than 45 in good health and CMV-seronegative. Each CDR3 is given with its conserved first and last residue. D genes are given only for firm matches. Clone size appears in some rows only: once, few, many, or a class for an expanded clone.

TRBD1 TRBJ2-2 once TRBV2 CASRQGGRELFF TGTGCCTCCCGACAGGGGGGCCGGGAGCTGTTTTTT
. TRBJ2-3 . TRBV2 CARNRVATDAQYF TGTGCCAGAAACAGGGTTGCCACAGATGCGCAGTATTTT
. TRBJ1-1 . TRBV7-9 CASSLATGVSTEAFF TGTGCCAGCAGCTTAGCGACGGGGGTTAGCACTGAAGCTTTCTTT
TRBD2 TRBJ2-5 . TRBV28 CASKKGLAGVGETQYF TGTGCCAGCAAGAAGGGACTAGCGGGAGTGGGAGAGACCCAGTACTTC
. TRBJ1-1 . TRBV28 CASSLGGIDTEAFF TGTGCCAGCAGTTTGGGAGGGATAGACACTGAAGCTTTCTTT
TRBD2 TRBJ2-7 . TRBV28 CASSSPGGEQYF TGTGCCAGCAGTTCCCCGGGGGGCGAGCAGTACTTC
TRBD2 TRBJ2-7 . TRBV18 CASSPGRSSGYYEQYF TGTGCCAGCTCACCTGGGCGGTCTAGCGGGTACTACGAGCAGTACTTC
TRBD1 TRBJ1-3 . TRBV9 CASSRDRGHSGNTIYF TGTGCCAGCAGCAGGGACAGGGGACACTCTGGAAACACCATATATTTT
. TRBJ1-1 . TRBV19 CASDRGTEAFF TGTGCCAGTGATCGGGGCACTGAAGCTTTCTTT
TRBD2 TRBJ2-7 once TRBV30 CAWSVPRTSSYEQYF TGTGCCTGGAGTGTACCCAGGACTAGCTCCTACGAGCAGTACTTC
TRBD1 TRBJ2-3 . TRBV11-2 CASSLGQGAADTQYF TGTGCCAGCAGCTTAGGCCAGGGGGCAGCAGATACGCAGTATTTT
. TRBJ2-3 . TRBV27 CASSFLRGEGPDTQYF TGTGCCAGCAGTTTCCTCAGGGGGGAAGGTCCAGATACGCAGTATTTT
. TRBJ2-7 . TRBV28 CASSTSQGQYF TGTGCCAGCAGTACTTCACAGGGGCAGTACTTC
. TRBJ2-5 . TRBV7-9 CASSLGGFKTQYF TGTGCCAGCAGCTTAGGAGGGTTCAAGACCCAGTACTTC
. TRBJ2-5 . TRBV15 CATSRDRGIQETQYF TGTGCCACCAGCAGAGATCGCGGGATCCAAGAGACCCAGTACTTC
. TRBJ2-7 few TRBV5-6 CASTSRGSSYEQYF TGTGCCAGCACCAGCCGTGGGAGCTCCTACGAGCAGTACTTC
. TRBJ2-3 . TRBV10-1 CASSVGSSSTDTQYF TGCGCCAGCAGTGTGGGCAGCTCTAGCACAGATACGCAGTATTTT
TRBD1 TRBJ1-6 once TRBV7-9 CASSSSGTVVSPLHF TGTGCCAGCAGCTCCTCCGGGACAGTAGTTTCACCCCTCCACTTT
TRBD1 TRBJ2-7 . TRBV29-1 CSVAGGADRVNHEQYF TGCAGCGTGGCAGGAGGGGCGGACAGGGTCAACCACGAGCAGTACTTC
. TRBJ2-5 once TRBV6-6 CASSSGGETQYF TGTGCCAGCAGTTCGGGCGGGGAGACCCAGTACTTC
TRBD1 TRBJ2-5 . TRBV6-5 CASGQGETQYF TGTGCCTCGGGACAGGGGGAGACCCAGTACTTC
. TRBJ2-2 . TRBV7-2 CASSPDSSNTGELFF TGTGCCAGCAGCCCGGACAGCTCGAACACCGGGGAGCTGTTTTTT
TRBD2 TRBJ2-7 few TRBV18 CASSPGKREAYEQYF TGTGCCAGCTCACCAGGAAAGCGGGAGGCCTACGAGCAGTACTTC
. TRBJ2-2 few TRBV9 CASSVASGGRSGELFF TGTGCCAGCAGCGTAGCTTCGGGGGGCAGGTCCGGGGAGCTGTTTTTT
. TRBJ2-5 . TRBV10-3 CAISERGDRETQYF TGTGCCATCAGTGAGCGAGGTGATCGAGAGACCCAGTACTTC
TRBD2 TRBJ2-7 . TRBV5-1 CASSFNPRREGQYEQYF TGCGCCAGCAGCTTCAACCCTAGGCGGGAGGGCCAATACGAGCAGTACTTC
. TRBJ1-2 . TRBV28 CASSFRGSDGYTF TGTGCCAGCAGTTTCAGGGGATCTGATGGCTACACCTTC
TRBD1 TRBJ1-3 . TRBV28 CASSTGQGQGNTIYF TGTGCCAGCAGCACCGGACAGGGGCAAGGAAACACCATATATTTT